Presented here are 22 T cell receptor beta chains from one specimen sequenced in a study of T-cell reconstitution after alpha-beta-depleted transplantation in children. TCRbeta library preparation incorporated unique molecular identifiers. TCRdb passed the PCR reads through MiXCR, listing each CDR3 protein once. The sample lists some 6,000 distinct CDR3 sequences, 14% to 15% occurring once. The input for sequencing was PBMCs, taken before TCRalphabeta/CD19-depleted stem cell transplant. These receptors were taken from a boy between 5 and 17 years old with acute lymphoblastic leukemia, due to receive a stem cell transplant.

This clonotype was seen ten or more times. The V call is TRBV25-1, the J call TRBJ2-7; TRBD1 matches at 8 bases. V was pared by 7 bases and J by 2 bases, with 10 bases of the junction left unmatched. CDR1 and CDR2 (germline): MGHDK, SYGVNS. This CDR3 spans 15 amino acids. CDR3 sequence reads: CASKYHGTGAYEQYF. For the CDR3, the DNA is TGTGCCAGCAAGTATCACGGGACAGGTGCCTACGAGCAGTACTTC.

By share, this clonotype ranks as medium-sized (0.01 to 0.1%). The CDR3 coding sequence is TGTGCCAGCAGCTCACCAGGGGGCGGGGTGACCTACAATGAGCAGTTCTTC. It yields the protein CASSSPGGGVTYNEQFF. The chain uses TRBV11-1 and TRBJ2-1, with TRBD1 matching 8 bases. V gave up 4 bases and J gave up 2 bases; unmatched junction bases: 10. The CDR3 is made up of 17 amino acids. Germline V CDR1 and CDR2: SGHAT, FQDESV (reference sequence).

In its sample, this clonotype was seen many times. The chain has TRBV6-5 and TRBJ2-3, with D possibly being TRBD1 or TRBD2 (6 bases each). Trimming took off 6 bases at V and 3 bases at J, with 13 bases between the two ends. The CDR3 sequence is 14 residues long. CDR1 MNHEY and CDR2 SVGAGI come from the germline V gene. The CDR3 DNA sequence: TGTGCCAGCAGATGGAGGGGGTGGACAGATACGCAGTATTTT. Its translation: CASRWRGWTDTQYF.

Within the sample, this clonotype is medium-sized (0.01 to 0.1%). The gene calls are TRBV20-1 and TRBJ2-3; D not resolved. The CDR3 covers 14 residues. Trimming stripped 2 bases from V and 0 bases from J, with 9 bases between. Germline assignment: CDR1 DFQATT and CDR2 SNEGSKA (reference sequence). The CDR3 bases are TGCAGTGCTAGAAGGGCAGGTAGCACAGATACGCAGTATTTT. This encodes CSARRAGSTDTQYF.

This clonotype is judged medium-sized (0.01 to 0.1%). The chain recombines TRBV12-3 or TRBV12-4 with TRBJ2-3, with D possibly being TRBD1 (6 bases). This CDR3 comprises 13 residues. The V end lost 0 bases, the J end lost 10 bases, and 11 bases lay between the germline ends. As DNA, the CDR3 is TGTGCCAGCAGTTTAGCAAGGGGACACCCGCAGTATTTT. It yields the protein CASSLARGHPQYF.

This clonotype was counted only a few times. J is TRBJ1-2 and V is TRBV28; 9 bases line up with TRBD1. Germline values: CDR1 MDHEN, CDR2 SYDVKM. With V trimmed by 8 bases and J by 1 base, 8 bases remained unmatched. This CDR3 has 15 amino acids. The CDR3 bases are TGTGCCAGCCAGTTCCGACAGGGGGGTAACTATGGCTACACCTTC. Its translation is CASQFRQGGNYGYTF.

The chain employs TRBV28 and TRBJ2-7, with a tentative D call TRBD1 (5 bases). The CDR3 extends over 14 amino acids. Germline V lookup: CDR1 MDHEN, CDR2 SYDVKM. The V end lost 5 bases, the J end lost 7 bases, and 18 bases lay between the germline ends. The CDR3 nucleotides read TGTGCCAGCAGTCTAACAGGTTCCCAGTGGGAGCAGTACTTC. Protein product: CASSLTGSQWEQYF.

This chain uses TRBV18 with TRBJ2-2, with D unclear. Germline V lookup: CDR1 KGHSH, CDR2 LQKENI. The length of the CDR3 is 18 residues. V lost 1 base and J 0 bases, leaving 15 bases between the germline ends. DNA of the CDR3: TGTGCCAGCTCACCACGGCTACTCAGCAACGCGAACACCGGGGAGCTGTTTTTT. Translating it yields CASSPRLLSNANTGELFF.

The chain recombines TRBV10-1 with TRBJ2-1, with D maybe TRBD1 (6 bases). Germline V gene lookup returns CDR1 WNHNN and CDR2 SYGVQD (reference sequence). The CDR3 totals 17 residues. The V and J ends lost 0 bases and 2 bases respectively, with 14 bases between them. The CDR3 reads CASSESGQSLTYNEQFF. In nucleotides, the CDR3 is TGCGCCAGCAGTGAGTCAGGACAGTCCCTAACCTACAATGAGCAGTTCTTC.

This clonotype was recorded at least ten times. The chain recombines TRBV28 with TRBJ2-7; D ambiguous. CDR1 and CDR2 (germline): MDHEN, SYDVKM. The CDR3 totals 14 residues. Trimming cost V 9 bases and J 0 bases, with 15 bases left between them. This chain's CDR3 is CASSVGRASYEQYF. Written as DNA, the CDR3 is TGTGCCAGTTCGGTCGGACGGGCCTCCTACGAGCAGTACTTC.

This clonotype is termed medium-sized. CDR3 residues: CASSLGGGQFAPLHF. CDR3 nucleotides: TGTGCCAGCAGCCTAGGCGGGGGCCAATTTGCACCCCTCCACTTT. V gene TRBV7-9 combines with J gene TRBJ1-6; D might be TRBD1 (6 bases). V was shortened by 5 bases and J by 11 bases, with 19 bases between the two germline ends. Per germline, CDR1 SEHNR and CDR2 FQNEAQ (reference sequence). The CDR3 has 15 residues.

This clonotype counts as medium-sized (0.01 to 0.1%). CDR3 protein: CASSFGVAGVTEAFF. As DNA, the CDR3 is TGTGCCAGCAGCTTTGGGGTGGCAGGGGTAACTGAAGCTTTCTTT. The rearrangement joins TRBV7-2 to TRBJ1-1; D is possibly TRBD1 (6 bases). This CDR3 has 15 amino acids. The germline gives CDR1 SGHTA, CDR2 FQGNSA. V was shortened by 3 bases and J by 5 bases, with 16 bases between the two germline ends.

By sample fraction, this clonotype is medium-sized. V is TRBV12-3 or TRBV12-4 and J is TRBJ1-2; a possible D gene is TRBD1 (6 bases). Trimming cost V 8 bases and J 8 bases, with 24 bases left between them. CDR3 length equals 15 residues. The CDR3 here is CASSPTPGGSGGYTF. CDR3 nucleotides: TGTGCCAGCTCGCCCACCCCGGGGGGCTCCGGGGGCTACACCTTC.

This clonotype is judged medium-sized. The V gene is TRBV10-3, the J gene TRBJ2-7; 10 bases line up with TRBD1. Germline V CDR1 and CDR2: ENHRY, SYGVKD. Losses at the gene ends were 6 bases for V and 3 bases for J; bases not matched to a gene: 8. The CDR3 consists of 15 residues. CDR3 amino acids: CAIRPGTGANYEQYF. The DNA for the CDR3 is TGTGCCATCAGACCCGGGACAGGGGCTAACTACGAGCAGTACTTC.

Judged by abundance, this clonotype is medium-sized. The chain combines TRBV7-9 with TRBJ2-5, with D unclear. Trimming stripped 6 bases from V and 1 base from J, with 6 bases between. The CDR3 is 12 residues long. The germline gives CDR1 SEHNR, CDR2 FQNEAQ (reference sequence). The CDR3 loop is CASSRVQETQYF. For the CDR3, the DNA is TGTGCCAGCAGTCGGGTCCAAGAGACCCAGTACTTC. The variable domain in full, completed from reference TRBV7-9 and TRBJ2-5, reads DTGVSQNPRHKITKRGQNVTFRCDPISEHNRLYWYRQTLGQGPEFLTYFQNEAQLEKSRLLSDRFSAERPKGSFSTLEIQRTEQGDSAMYLCASSRVQETQYFGPGTRLLVL.

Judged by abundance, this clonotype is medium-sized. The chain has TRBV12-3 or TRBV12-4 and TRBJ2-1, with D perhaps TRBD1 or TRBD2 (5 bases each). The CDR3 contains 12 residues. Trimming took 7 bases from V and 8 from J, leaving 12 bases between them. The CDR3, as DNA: TGTGCCAGCACCTTCTTGGGGGATGAGCAGTTCTTC. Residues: CASTFLGDEQFF.

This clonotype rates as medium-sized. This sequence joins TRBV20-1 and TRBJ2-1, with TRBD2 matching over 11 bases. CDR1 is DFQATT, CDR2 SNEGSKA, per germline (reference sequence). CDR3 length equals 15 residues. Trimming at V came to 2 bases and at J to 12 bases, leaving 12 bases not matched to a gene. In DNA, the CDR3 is TGCAGTGCTAGACAAAGGACTAGCGGGTTCAGGGGGCAGTTCTTC. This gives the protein CSARQRTSGFRGQFF.

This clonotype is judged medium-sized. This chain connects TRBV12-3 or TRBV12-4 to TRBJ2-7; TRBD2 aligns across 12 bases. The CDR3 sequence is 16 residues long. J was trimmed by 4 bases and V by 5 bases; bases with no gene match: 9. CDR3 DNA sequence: TGTGCCAGCAGTCCCTCTCGGACTAGCGGGGCATACGAGCAGTACTTC. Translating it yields CASSPSRTSGAYEQYF.

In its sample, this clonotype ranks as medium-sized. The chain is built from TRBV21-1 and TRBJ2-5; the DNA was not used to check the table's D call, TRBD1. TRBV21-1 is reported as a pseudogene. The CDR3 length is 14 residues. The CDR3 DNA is TGTGCCAGCTCCCCTCAGCCGGTAGAAGAGACCCAGTACTTC. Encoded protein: CASSPQPVEETQYF.

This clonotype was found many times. CDR3 residues: CASSFGPYYEQYF. Here the CDR3 DNA reads TGTGCCAGCAGCTTTGGACCCTACTACGAGCAGTACTTC. This chain links TRBV7-2 with TRBJ2-7, with D hard to call. Germline V gives CDR1 SGHTA, CDR2 FQGNSA. V was shortened by 3 bases and J by 3 bases, with 9 bases between the two germline ends. CDR3 length: 13 amino acids.

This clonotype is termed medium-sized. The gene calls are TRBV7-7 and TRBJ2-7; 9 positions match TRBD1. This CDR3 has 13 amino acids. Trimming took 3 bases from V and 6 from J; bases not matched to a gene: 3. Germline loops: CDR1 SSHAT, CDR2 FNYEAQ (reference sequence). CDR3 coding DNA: TGTGCCAGCAGCTTGGGGACAGGGTTCGAGCAGTACTTC. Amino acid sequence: CASSLGTGFEQYF.

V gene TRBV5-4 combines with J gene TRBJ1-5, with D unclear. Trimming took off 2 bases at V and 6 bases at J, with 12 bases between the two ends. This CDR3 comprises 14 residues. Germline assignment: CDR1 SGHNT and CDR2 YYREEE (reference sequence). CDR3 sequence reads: CASSFGGAGQPQHF. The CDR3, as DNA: TGTGCCAGCAGCTTCGGCGGTGCGGGTCAGCCCCAGCATTTT. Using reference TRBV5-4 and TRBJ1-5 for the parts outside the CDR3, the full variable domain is ETGVTQSPTHLIKTRGQQVTLRCSSQSGHNTVSWYQQALGQGPQFIFQYYREEENGRGNFPPRFSGLQFPNYSSELNVNALELDDSALYLCASSFGGAGQPQHFGDGTRLSIL.